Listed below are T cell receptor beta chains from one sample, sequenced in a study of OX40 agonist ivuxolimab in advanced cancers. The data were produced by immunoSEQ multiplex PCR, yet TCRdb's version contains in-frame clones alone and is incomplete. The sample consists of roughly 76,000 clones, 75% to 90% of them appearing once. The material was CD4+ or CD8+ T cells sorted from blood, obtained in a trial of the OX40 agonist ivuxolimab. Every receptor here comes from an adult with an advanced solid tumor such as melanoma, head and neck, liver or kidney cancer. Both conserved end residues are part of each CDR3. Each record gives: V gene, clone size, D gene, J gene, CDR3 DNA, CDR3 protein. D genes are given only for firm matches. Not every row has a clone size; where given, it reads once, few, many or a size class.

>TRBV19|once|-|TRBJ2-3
TGTGCCAGTAGTATAGATCTCGGACGGTACACAGATACGCAGTATTTT
CASSIDLGRYTDTQYF
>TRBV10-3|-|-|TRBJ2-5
TGTGCCATCAGGCTCCTTCCAGGGGAGACCCAGTACTTC
CAIRLLPGETQYF
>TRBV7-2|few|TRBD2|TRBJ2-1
TGTGCCAGCAGCTTAGGACTAGCGGGAGTCGGGGAGCAGTTCTTC
CASSLGLAGVGEQFF
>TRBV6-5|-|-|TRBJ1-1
TGTGCCAGCAGTTATGAGGGGGCTGAAGCTTTCTTT
CASSYEGAEAFF
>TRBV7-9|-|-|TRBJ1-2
TGTGCCAGCAGCCCGTCGCTGAGCGACAACTATGGCTACACCTTC
CASSPSLSDNYGYTF
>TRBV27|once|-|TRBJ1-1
TGTGCCAGCAGTCCGAGGGTCATGAACACTGAAGCTTTCTTT
CASSPRVMNTEAFF
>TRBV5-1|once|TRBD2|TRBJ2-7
TGCGCCAGCAGCTTAGGGACTAGCGGGGGATCGAGCTCCTACGAGCAGTACTTC
CASSLGTSGGSSSYEQYF
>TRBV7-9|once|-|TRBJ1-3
TGTGCCAGCAGCGCAGGGGAACCTGGAAACACCATATATTTT
CASSAGEPGNTIYF
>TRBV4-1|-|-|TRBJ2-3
TGCGCCAGCAGCCCCCGGGGTAGCACAGATACGCAGTATTTT
CASSPRGSTDTQYF
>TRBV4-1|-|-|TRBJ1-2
TGCGCCAGCAGCAACCTACAGGGACGGGGGGAGGTTAACTATGGCTACACCTTC
CASSNLQGRGEVNYGYTF
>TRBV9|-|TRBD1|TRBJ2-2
TGTGCCAGCAGCGCCCAGACAGGGGTCAGTACCGGGGAGCTGTTTTTT
CASSAQTGVSTGELFF
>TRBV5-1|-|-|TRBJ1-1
TGCGCCAGCAGCTTCGGGGGGCTGTGGACTGAAGCTTTCTTT
CASSFGGLWTEAFF
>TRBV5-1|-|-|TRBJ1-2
TGCGCCAGCAGCTCCCTGACAGTGACCAATGGCTACACCTTC
CASSSLTVTNGYTF
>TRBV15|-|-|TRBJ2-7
TGTGCCACCAGCACCGAGACAGGCCCATCCTACGAGCAGTACTTC
CATSTETGPSYEQYF
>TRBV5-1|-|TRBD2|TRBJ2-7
TGCGCCAGCAGCCTGGGACTATCCGAGCAGTACTTC
CASSLGLSEQYF
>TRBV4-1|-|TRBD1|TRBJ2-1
TGCGCCAGCAGCCAAGACGGGACAGGGGGAAATGAGCAGTTCTTC
CASSQDGTGGNEQFF
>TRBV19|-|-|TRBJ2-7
TGTGCCAGTAGTATGGAGAGGGGGTTCCCCTCCTACGAGCAGTACTTC
CASSMERGFPSYEQYF
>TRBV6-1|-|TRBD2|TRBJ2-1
TGTGCCAGCAGTCCCGGGCGGGGGGGCCGGGTTGAGCAGTTCTTC
CASSPGRGGRVEQFF
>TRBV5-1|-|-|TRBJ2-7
TGCGCCAGCAGCCTCGGGACTTCCTTCTCCTACGAGCAGTACTTC
CASSLGTSFSYEQYF
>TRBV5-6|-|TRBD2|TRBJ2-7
TGTGCCAGCAGCTTGATAGCGGGGTTCGCCTACGAGCAGTACTTC
CASSLIAGFAYEQYF
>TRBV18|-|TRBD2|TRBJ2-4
TGTGCCAGCTCTCCATCGACTAGCGGGGTAGCCAAAAACATTCAGTACTTC
CASSPSTSGVAKNIQYF
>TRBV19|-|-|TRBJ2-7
TGTGCCAGTAGTCAGATAGTCGCCTACGAGCAGTACTTC
CASSQIVAYEQYF
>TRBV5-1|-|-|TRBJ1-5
TGCGCCAGCAGCGAGGACGGTCAGCCCCAGCATTTT
CASSEDGQPQHF
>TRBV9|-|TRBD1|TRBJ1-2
TGTGCCAGCAGCGTACGGGACAGGGGCGCCGGTGGCTATGGCTACACCTTC
CASSVRDRGAGGYGYTF
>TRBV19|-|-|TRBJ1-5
TGTGCCAGTCAGGGGACACTCATCAATCAGCCCCAGCATTTT
CASQGTLINQPQHF
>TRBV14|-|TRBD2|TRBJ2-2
TGTGCCAGCAGCCACTTCGGGGGGGCCGGGGAGCTGTTTTTT
CASSHFGGAGELFF
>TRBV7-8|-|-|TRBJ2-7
TGTGCCAGCAGCTTAGCGCACGGAACCTACGAGCAGTACTTC
CASSLAHGTYEQYF
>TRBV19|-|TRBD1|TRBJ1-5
TGTGCCAGTAGTATTAGTAGAGGGGGCAACCAGCCCCAGCATTTT
CASSISRGGNQPQHF
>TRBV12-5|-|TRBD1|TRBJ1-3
TGTGCTAGTGGCTGGGGACAGGACTCTGGAAACACCATATATTTT
CASGWGQDSGNTIYF
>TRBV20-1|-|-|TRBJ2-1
TGCAGTGCCGGGCTAGCCAATGAGCAGTTCTTC
CSAGLANEQFF
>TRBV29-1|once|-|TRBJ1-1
TGCAGCGTTGACCCTACCAGGAGGGGCACTGAAGCTTTCTTT
CSVDPTRRGTEAFF
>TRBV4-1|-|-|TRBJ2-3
TGCGCCAGCAGCCAAGGCGGAGGAGATACGCAGTATTTT
CASSQGGGDTQYF
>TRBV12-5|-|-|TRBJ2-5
TGTGCTAGTGGTTTGGAGAGCCGCGCTGGGGAGACCCAGTACTTC
CASGLESRAGETQYF
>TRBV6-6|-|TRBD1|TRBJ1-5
TGTGCCAGCACGGGACAGGGGAGCAATCAGCCCCAGCATTTT
CASTGQGSNQPQHF
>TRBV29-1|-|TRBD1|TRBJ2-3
TGCAGCGTCGCCGGGACAGGGGACGGGGCAGATACGCAGTATTTT
CSVAGTGDGADTQYF
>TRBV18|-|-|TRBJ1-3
TGTGCCAGCTCACCAGTGACAGTTTTCTCTGGAAACACCATATATTTT
CASSPVTVFSGNTIYF
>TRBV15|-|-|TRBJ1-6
TGTGCCACCAGCAGAGATCGGGGGAGCTCCTATAATTCACCCCTCCACTTT
CATSRDRGSSYNSPLHF
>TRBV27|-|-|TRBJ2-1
TGTGCCAGCAGTTTAGACGGGGCGGCGTACAATGAGCAGTTCTTC
CASSLDGAAYNEQFF
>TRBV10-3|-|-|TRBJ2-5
TGTGCCATCAGTGAGTCGTATAGACAAGAGACCCAGTACTTC
CAISESYRQETQYF
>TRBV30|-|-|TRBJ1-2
TGTGCCTGGGCCTTGACGGGAAACTATGGCTACACCTTC
CAWALTGNYGYTF
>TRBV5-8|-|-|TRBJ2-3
TGTGCCAGCAGCCCGAGGGTGGGAGATACGCAGTATTTT
CASSPRVGDTQYF
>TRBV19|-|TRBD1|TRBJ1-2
TGTGCCAGTAGGGGACAGGGGGCGCTGGGCTATGGCTACACCTTC
CASRGQGALGYGYTF
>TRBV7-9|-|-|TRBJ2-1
TGTGCCAGCAGGGGGACTGCCAATGGCAATGAGCAGTTCTTC
CASRGTANGNEQFF
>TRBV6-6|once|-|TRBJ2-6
TGTGCCAGCAGTATTAGCGGCTCTGGGGCCAACGTCCTGACTTTC
CASSISGSGANVLTF